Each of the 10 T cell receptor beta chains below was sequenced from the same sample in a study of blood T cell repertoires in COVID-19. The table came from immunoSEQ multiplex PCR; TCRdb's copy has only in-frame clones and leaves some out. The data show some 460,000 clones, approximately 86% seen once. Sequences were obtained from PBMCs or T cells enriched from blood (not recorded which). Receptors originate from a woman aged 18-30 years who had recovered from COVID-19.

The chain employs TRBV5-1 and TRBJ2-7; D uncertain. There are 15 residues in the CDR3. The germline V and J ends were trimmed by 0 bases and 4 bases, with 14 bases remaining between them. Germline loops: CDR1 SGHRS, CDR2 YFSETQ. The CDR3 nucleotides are TGCGCCAGCAGCTTGGGGCTCCCGTATCGTTACGAGCAGTACTTC. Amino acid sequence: CASSLGLPYRYEQYF.

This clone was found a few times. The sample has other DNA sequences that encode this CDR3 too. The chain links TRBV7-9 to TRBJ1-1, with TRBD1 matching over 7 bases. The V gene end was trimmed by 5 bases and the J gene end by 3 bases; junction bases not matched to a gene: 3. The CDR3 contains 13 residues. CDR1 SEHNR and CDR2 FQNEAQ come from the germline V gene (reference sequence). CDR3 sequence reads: CASSLGQHTEAFF. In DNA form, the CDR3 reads TGTGCCAGCAGCCTGGGACAGCACACTGAAGCTTTCTTT. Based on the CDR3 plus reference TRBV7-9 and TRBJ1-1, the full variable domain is DTGVSQNPRHKITKRGQNVTFRCDPISEHNRLYWYRQTLGQGPEFLTYFQNEAQLEKSRLLSDRFSAERPKGSFSTLEIQRTEQGDSAMYLCASSLGQHTEAFFGQGTRLTVV.

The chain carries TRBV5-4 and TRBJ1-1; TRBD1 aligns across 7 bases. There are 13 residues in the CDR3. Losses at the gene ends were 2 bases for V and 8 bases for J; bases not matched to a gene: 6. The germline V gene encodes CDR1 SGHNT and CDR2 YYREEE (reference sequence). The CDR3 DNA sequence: TGTGCCAGCAGCTTTAGACAGGGCGACGAAGCTTTCTTT. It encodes CASSFRQGDEAFF.

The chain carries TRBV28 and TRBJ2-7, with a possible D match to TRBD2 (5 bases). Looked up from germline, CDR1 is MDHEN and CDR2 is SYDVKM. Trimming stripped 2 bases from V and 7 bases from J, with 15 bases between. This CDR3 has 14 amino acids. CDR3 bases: TGTGCCAGCAGTTTACCGGACTTGACGGGGGAGCAGTACTTC. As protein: CASSLPDLTGEQYF.

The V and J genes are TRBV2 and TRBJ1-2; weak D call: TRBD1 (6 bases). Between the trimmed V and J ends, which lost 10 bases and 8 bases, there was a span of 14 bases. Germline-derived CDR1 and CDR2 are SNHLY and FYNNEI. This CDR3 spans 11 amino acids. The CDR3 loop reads CATHRVGGYTF. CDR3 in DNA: TGTGCCACCCACAGGGTCGGGGGCTACACCTTC.

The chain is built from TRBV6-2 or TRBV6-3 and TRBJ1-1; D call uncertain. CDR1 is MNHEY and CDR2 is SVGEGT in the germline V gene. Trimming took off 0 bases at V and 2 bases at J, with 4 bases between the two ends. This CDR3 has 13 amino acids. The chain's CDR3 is CASSYSTNTEAFF. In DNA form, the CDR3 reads TGTGCCAGCAGTTACTCGACAAACACTGAAGCTTTCTTT.

Here the CDR3 DNA reads TGTGCCAGCAGCATTGCTACCTTGTCCTACGAGCAGTACTTC. Translated: CASSIATLSYEQYF. The J gene is TRBJ2-7, the V gene TRBV7-9; D not resolved. The CDR3 loop spans 14 amino acids. V gave up 5 bases and J gave up 1 base, with 12 bases separating them. The germline CDR1 and CDR2 sequences are SEHNR and FQNEAQ (reference sequence).

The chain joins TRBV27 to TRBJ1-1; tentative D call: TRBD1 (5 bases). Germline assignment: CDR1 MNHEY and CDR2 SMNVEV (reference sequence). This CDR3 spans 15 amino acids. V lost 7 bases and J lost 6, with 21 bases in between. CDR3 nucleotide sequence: TGTGCCAGCATAAAGGGTCAGGGTTTCAACGCTGAAGCTTTCTTT. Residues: CASIKGQGFNAEAFF.

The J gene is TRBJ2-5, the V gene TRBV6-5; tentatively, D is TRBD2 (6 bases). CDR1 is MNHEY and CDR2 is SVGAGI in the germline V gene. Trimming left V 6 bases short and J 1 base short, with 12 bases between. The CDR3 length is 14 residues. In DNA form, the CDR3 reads TGTGCCAGCAGCCGCTACGGGGGCCAAGAGACCCAGTACTTC. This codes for CASSRYGGQETQYF.

In DNA form, the CDR3 reads TGTGCCAGCCGGGACAGGGGCACAGATACGCAGTATTTT. Protein sequence: CASRDRGTDTQYF. V usage is TRBV19 and J usage is TRBJ2-3; the match to TRBD1 covers 9 bases. Per germline, CDR1 LNHDA and CDR2 SQIVND (reference sequence). The J segment lost 1 base and the V segment lost 9 bases, leaving 2 bases of the junction unmatched. The CDR3 totals 13 residues.